Shown below are 29 T cell receptor beta chains from a single sample sequenced in a study of T cell changes during pregnancy in multiple sclerosis. Here immunoSEQ multiplex PCR was the method, and the copy in TCRdb shows in-frame clones only, minus some. The sample includes tens of thousands of clones, about nine tenths of them seen just once. The sequences come from CD4+ T cells from peripheral blood mononuclear cells, collected in the third trimester of pregnancy. These receptors were taken from a female donor with multiple sclerosis, enrolled in a pregnancy study.

V usage is TRBV7-2 and J usage is TRBJ2-5; possible D gene TRBD1, 6 bases. V was trimmed by 3 bases and J by 0 bases, leaving 14 bases between them. Per the germline V gene, CDR1 is SGHTA and CDR2 is FQGNSA. CDR3 length: 16 residues. The CDR3 sequence: CASSLDRTANQETQYF. The CDR3 region has the DNA TGTGCCAGCAGCTTGGACAGAACTGCTAACCAAGAGACCCAGTACTTC.

The chain employs TRBV28 and TRBJ2-7, with 7 bases aligning to TRBD1. Germline V CDR1 and CDR2: MDHEN, SYDVKM. V lost 4 bases to trimming and J lost 4 bases; unmatched junction nucleotides: 7. The CDR3 consists of 14 residues. The CDR3 sequence: CASSSPGGSYEQYF. CDR3 DNA sequence: TGTGCCAGCAGTTCCCCAGGGGGTTCATACGAGCAGTACTTC.

V usage is TRBV18 and J usage is TRBJ2-5, with 7 bases that match TRBD1. This CDR3 is built from 14 residues. V shed 5 bases and J 2 bases; nucleotides not matched to a gene: 5. Germline values: CDR1 KGHSH, CDR2 LQKENI. CDR3 region: CASSANRGQETQYF. The CDR3 DNA reads as TGTGCCAGCTCAGCCAACAGGGGTCAAGAGACCCAGTACTTC.

The V gene is TRBV7-6, the J gene TRBJ2-5; D is ambiguous. The CDR3 contains 14 residues. Germline V gene lookup returns CDR1 SGHVS and CDR2 FNYEAQ. V lost 5 bases and J 2 bases, leaving 12 bases between the germline ends. The CDR3 nucleotides are TGTGCCAGCAGCAACATGGGCAGACAAGAGACCCAGTACTTC. Its translation is CASSNMGRQETQYF.

This clone turned up a few times. The rearrangement joins TRBV29-1 to TRBJ2-5; D might be TRBD1 (6 bases). The CDR3 has 11 amino acids. Germline loops: CDR1 SQVTM, CDR2 ANQGSEA. With 5 bases removed from V and 5 bases from J, the gap between germline ends came to 9 bases. The CDR3 is CSVTGLETQYF. The CDR3 DNA reads TGCAGCGTTACAGGGTTGGAGACCCAGTACTTC.

The chain joins TRBV30 to TRBJ2-7; 7 bases agree with TRBD1. Germline loops: CDR1 GTSNPN, CDR2 SVGIG (reference sequence). V trimming: 5 bases; J trimming: 3 bases; junction bases outside the gene matches: 1. The CDR3 covers 11 residues. The CDR3 nucleotides are TGTGCCTGGTCAGGGGGCTACGAGCAGTACTTC. Translation: CAWSGGYEQYF. Full variable domain (missing parts from reference TRBV30 and TRBJ2-7): SQTIHQWPATLVQPVGSPLSLECTVEGTSNPNLYWYRQAAGRGLQLLFYSVGIGQISSEVPQNLSASRPQDRQFILSSKKLLLSDSGFYLCAWSGGYEQYFGPGTRLTVT.

The chain recombines TRBV18 with TRBJ2-3, with a tentative D call TRBD1 (5 bases). Germline V lookup: CDR1 KGHSH, CDR2 LQKENI. The CDR3 is made up of 17 amino acids. The ends were cut back, 4 bases at V and 9 bases at J, with 26 bases in the middle. The CDR3 is CASSQKLQSGDSSTQYF. For the CDR3, the DNA is TGTGCCAGCTCACAAAAACTCCAGTCTGGTGACAGTTCGACGCAGTATTTT.

This chain joins TRBV5-1 and TRBJ2-5, with 7 bases aligning to TRBD1. V shed 3 bases and J 9 bases; nucleotides not matched to a gene: 14. In germline, CDR1 is SGHRS, CDR2 YFSETQ. The CDR3 has 15 residues. CDR3 in DNA: TGCGCCAGCAGCTCTGACACTACAGGGGTGTCGGCCCAGTACTTC. Its translation is CASSSDTTGVSAQYF. Together with reference TRBV5-1 and TRBJ2-5, the CDR3 gives the full variable domain: KAGVTQTPRYLIKTRGQQVTLSCSPISGHRSVSWYQQTPGQGLQFLFEYFSETQRNKGNFPGRFSGRQFSNSRSEMNVSTLELGDSALYLCASSSDTTGVSAQYFGPGTRLLVL.

The chain links TRBV2 to TRBJ1-2, with D possibly TRBD1 on 6 matching bases. The V gene's germline CDR1 is SNHLY and CDR2 FYNNEI. V shed 5 bases and J shed 0 bases, with 16 bases lying between them. The CDR3 runs to 16 residues. The CDR3 DNA follows: TGTGCCAGCAGTCGAACTGACAGGAGTCCTAACTATGGCTACACCTTC. It specifies CASSRTDRSPNYGYTF.

The chain carries TRBV5-1 and TRBJ1-2; D is possibly TRBD1 (5 bases). Germline values: CDR1 SGHRS, CDR2 YFSETQ. The V end lost 4 bases, the J end lost 3 bases, and 13 bases lay between the germline ends. CDR3 length: 14 amino acids. In DNA, the CDR3 is TGCGCCAGCAGCCCAGACACGGGGGACTATGGCTACACCTTC. Residues: CASSPDTGDYGYTF.

This clone was counted only a few times. The chain has TRBV5-1 and TRBJ1-1, with D perhaps matching TRBD1 (5 bases). The CDR3 covers 15 residues. Between the trimmed V and J ends, which lost 3 bases and 11 bases, there was a span of 23 bases. The germline gives CDR1 SGHRS, CDR2 YFSETQ. The CDR3 is CASSYVGGDPPAAFF. CDR3 coding DNA: TGCGCCAGCAGCTACGTCGGAGGGGATCCCCCCGCGGCTTTCTTT.

The V gene is TRBV18, the J gene TRBJ2-7; D is undetermined. V lost 2 bases to trimming and J lost 3 bases, with 17 bases between them. Per germline, CDR1 KGHSH and CDR2 LQKENI. This CDR3 comprises 16 residues. The CDR3 loop reads CASSPNRDRISYEQYF. The CDR3 DNA reads as TGTGCCAGCTCACCAAACCGAGATCGTATTAGCTACGAGCAGTACTTC.

The V gene is TRBV2, the J gene TRBJ1-1; D is unclear. V dropped 7 bases and J dropped 6 bases, with 15 bases sitting between them. The CDR3 is 13 residues long. In germline, CDR1 is SNHLY, CDR2 FYNNEI. The CDR3 reads CASTDGGEPEAFF. The CDR3 DNA is TGTGCCAGCACCGATGGAGGAGAACCTGAAGCTTTCTTT. Full variable domain (remainder filled in from reference TRBV2 and TRBJ1-1): EPEVTQTPSHQVTQMGQEVILRCVPISNHLYFYWYRQILGQKVEFLVSFYNNEISEKSEIFDDQFSVERPDGSNFTLKIRSTKLEDSAMYFCASTDGGEPEAFFGQGTRLTVV.

The chain has TRBV29-1 and TRBJ1-4; 9 positions match TRBD1. The CDR3 is made up of 13 amino acids. Germline V gene lookup returns CDR1 SQVTM and CDR2 ANQGSEA. V trimming: 4 bases; J trimming: 5 bases; junction bases outside the gene matches: 2. The CDR3, as DNA: TGCAGCGTTGGGACAGGGGCAAATGAAAAACTGTTTTTT. This sequence encodes CSVGTGANEKLFF.

The chain uses TRBV25-1 and TRBJ2-5; TRBD1 is a possible D gene (5 bases). Deletions cut 1 base from V and 3 bases from J, with 12 bases between. This CDR3 is built from 15 residues. The V gene's germline CDR1 is MGHDK and CDR2 SYGVNS. CDR3 DNA sequence: TGTGCCAGCAGTGAATTAGGGTTAGGGGAAGAGACCCAGTACTTC. It translates to CASSELGLGEETQYF.

V usage is TRBV2 and J usage is TRBJ1-5; weak D call: TRBD1 (5 bases). CDR1 is SNHLY, CDR2 FYNNEI, per germline. The CDR3 contains 12 residues. V lost 10 bases to trimming and J lost 7 bases, with 14 bases between them. In DNA, the CDR3 is TGTGCCACCAGAGGGGATTACCAGCCCCAGCATTTT. It specifies CATRGDYQPQHF.

This chain uses TRBV6-6 with TRBJ1-3, with D possibly TRBD1 on 6 matching bases. CDR3 size: 16 residues. CDR1 is MNHNY, CDR2 SVGAGI, per germline (reference sequence). V was shortened by 5 bases and J by 1 base, with 15 bases between the two germline ends. CDR3 in amino acids: CASSLHHRVSGNTIYF. The CDR3 DNA reads as TGTGCCAGCAGTCTTCACCACAGGGTTTCTGGAAACACCATATATTTT.

This rearrangement joins TRBV7-2 to TRBJ2-7; 8 bases fit TRBD1. Per germline, CDR1 SGHTA and CDR2 FQGNSA. J was trimmed by 6 bases and V by 4 bases; bases with no gene match: 8. CDR3 size: 14 residues. CDR3 sequence (DNA): TGTGCCAGCAGCTCCCGGACAGGGCGCGGCGAGCAGTACTTC. Its translation: CASSSRTGRGEQYF. The complete variable domain, with remaining parts taken from reference TRBV7-2 and TRBJ2-7, reads GAGVSQSPSNKVTEKGKDVELRCDPISGHTALYWYRQSLGQGLEFLIYFQGNSAPDKSGLPSDRFSAERTGGSVSTLTIQRTQQEDSAVYLCASSSRTGRGEQYFGPGTRLTVT.

Regarding this clone: Mismatch with germline at one junction end may stem from a read error. The chain has TRBV13 and TRBJ1-2; 9 positions agree with TRBD1. The germline gives CDR1 PRHDT, CDR2 FYEKMQ (reference sequence). The CDR3 covers 15 residues. The CDR3 DNA reads as TGTGCCAGCAGCCTAGGGACAGGGCTTCGCTATGGCTACACCTTC. It yields the protein CASSLGTGLRYGYTF.

The chain is built from TRBV19 and TRBJ2-5; maybe TRBD1 (7 bases). The CDR3 is 17 residues long. V was cut by 4 bases and J by 4 bases, with 22 bases left in between. Germline-derived CDR1 and CDR2 are LNHDA and SQIVND (reference sequence). The CDR3 DNA follows: TGTGCCAGTAGTACCGGGGGCCAGGGGGGCTCAGTAGAGACCCAGTACTTC. This gives the protein CASSTGGQGGSVETQYF.

The chain joins TRBV6-6 to TRBJ2-7; tentative D call: TRBD1 (6 bases). Trimming removed 7 bases at V and 3 bases at J, with 16 bases between. The CDR3 has 14 amino acids. Germline V lookup: CDR1 MNHNY, CDR2 SVGAGI (reference sequence). In nucleotides, the CDR3 is TGTGCCAGCATCGCCGGGACAACGAACTACGAGCAGTACTTC. Translating gives CASIAGTTNYEQYF.

CDR3 amino acids: CAPGGPGNTIYF. The CDR3 DNA reads as TGTGCCCCCGGGGGGCCTGGAAACACCATATATTTT. The chain carries TRBV10-3 and TRBJ1-3; possible D gene TRBD1, 6 bases. The CDR3 runs 12 residues. Germline-derived CDR1 and CDR2 are ENHRY and SYGVKD. The V end lost 11 bases, the J end lost 2 bases, and 10 bases lay between the germline ends.

This chain uses TRBV19 with TRBJ1-1; 9 nucleotides match TRBD1. Germline CDR1 is LNHDA and CDR2 is SQIVND (reference sequence). The CDR3 runs 13 residues. V lost 4 bases, J lost 11 bases, and 8 bases stayed unmatched. The CDR3 region is CASSTQQGASAFF. In DNA, the CDR3 is TGTGCCAGTAGTACCCAACAGGGGGCCAGCGCTTTCTTT. Variable domain in full (rest from reference TRBV19 and TRBJ1-1): DGGITQSPKYLFRKEGQNVTLSCEQNLNHDAMYWYRQDPGQGLRLIYYSQIVNDFQKGDIAEGYSVSREKKESFPLTVTSAQKNPTAFYLCASSTQQGASAFFGQGTRLTVV.

J is TRBJ1-1 and V is TRBV30; no definite D call. Deletions cut 8 bases from V and 2 bases from J, with 9 bases between. Germline assignment: CDR1 GTSNPN and CDR2 SVGIG (reference sequence). The CDR3 consists of 11 residues. The DNA for the CDR3 is TGTGCCGGTACAGTTAACACTGAAGCTTTCTTT. Its translation: CAGTVNTEAFF. Looking up the rest from reference TRBV30 and TRBJ1-1 gives the full variable domain: SQTIHQWPATLVQPVGSPLSLECTVEGTSNPNLYWYRQAAGRGLQLLFYSVGIGQISSEVPQNLSASRPQDRQFILSSKKLLLSDSGFYLCAGTVNTEAFFGQGTRLTVV.

In this sample, this clone turned up a few times. The V call is TRBV7-3, the J call TRBJ2-7; D is perhaps TRBD1 (7 bases). V lost 2 bases and J lost 5, with 13 bases in between. CDR3 size: 14 residues. The V gene's germline CDR1 is SGHTA and CDR2 FQGTGA. This CDR3 reads CASSLQGGSDEQYF. DNA for the CDR3: TGTGCCAGCAGCTTACAGGGGGGATCTGACGAGCAGTACTTC. Full variable domain (rest looked up from reference TRBV7-3 and TRBJ2-7): GAGVSQTPSNKVTEKGKYVELRCDPISGHTALYWYRQSLGQGPEFLIYFQGTGAADDSGLPNDRFFAVRPEGSVSTLKIQRTERGDSAVYLCASSLQGGSDEQYFGPGTRLTVT.

This chain joins TRBV2 and TRBJ1-1, with 7 bases identical to TRBD1. With V trimmed by 4 bases and J by 7 bases, 9 bases remained unmatched. CDR3 length: 14 residues. The germline V gene encodes CDR1 SNHLY and CDR2 FYNNEI. The CDR3 spells CASSGDGTDSEAFF. The CDR3, as DNA: TGTGCCAGCAGTGGGGACGGGACAGACAGTGAAGCTTTCTTT.

The chain carries TRBV5-1 and TRBJ1-1, with D hard to call. V was shortened by 0 bases and J by 4 bases, with 13 bases between the two germline ends. The CDR3 is 15 amino acids. The germline V gene has CDR1 SGHRS and CDR2 YFSETQ. The CDR3 protein is CASSLETGTGTEAFF. The DNA of the CDR3 is TGCGCCAGCAGCTTGGAAACGGGTACGGGCACTGAAGCTTTCTTT.

This clone appeared once. The J gene is TRBJ2-7, the V gene TRBV19; TRBD1 agrees at 12 bases. The germline V gene encodes CDR1 LNHDA and CDR2 SQIVND (reference sequence). The CDR3 is made up of 17 amino acids. Trimming cost V 4 bases and J 3 bases; bases outside gene matches: 10. The CDR3 DNA reads as TGTGCCAGTAGTAGGGGACAGGGGGCTATCGTTGGCTACGAGCAGTACTTC. Amino acids: CASSRGQGAIVGYEQYF.

The J gene is TRBJ1-4, the V gene TRBV5-1, with a possible D match to TRBD1 (5 bases). The germline V gene encodes CDR1 SGHRS and CDR2 YFSETQ. V gave up 0 bases and J gave up 3 bases, with 12 bases separating them. The CDR3 extends over 16 amino acids. The DNA of the CDR3 is TGCGCCAGCAGCTTGGCCCCAGGGTTAGCTAATGAAAAACTGTTTTTT. Amino acids: CASSLAPGLANEKLFF.